Described below is a single TCR beta chain sequence and its context. This clone was recorded a few times. Its antigen is currently not known. Base-call qualities are not available, and no considerably larger clone is one nucleotide away. This sample was included in a study of cytomegalovirus exposure and HLA in healthy donors (dated by TCRdb to 2017 to 2019). Concerning the study at large: An earlier analysis of roughly 500 of the donors reported 250 to 350 Gb of sequence data and 95 million to 120 million unique TCR beta sequences obtained from some 170 million T cells. Around 320 gigabases of sequencing data and 80 million or so unique TCR sequences were included in an early release covering roughly 600 HLA-typed donors. Of the approximately 400 genotyped donors, approximately 80% were placed in the genetic ancestry cluster associated with self-reported Caucasian donors. The study aimed to test whether signatures of past pathogen exposure could be identified by cataloging public T cell receptors. The study profiled the T cell repertoires of 500 to 800 subjects by immunosequencing and related them to cytomegalovirus serostatus. Along with the approximately 700-subject first cohort, a separate validation cohort of roughly 110 different subjects was used. To predict cytomegalovirus infection status, the study brought together high-throughput TCR immunosequencing, statistical association of individual TCRs with disease status, and machine learning. In a later analysis, previously published TCR beta repertoires from 666 donors were re-analyzed and high-resolution HLA genotyping was added so that TCR occurrence patterns could be studied. In the later analysis, no new phenotypic data were used to find candidate immune exposures; instead, reliance was placed on TCR beta sequences and their occurrence across donors. An earlier analysis of 500 to 650 of the donors applied high-throughput TCR beta sequencing to assess whether each TCR beta V gene segment acted as functional or pseudogenic. Donor age, sex, ethnicity and CMV serostatus were collected together with the repertoire data. A later genetic analysis used genome-wide SNP genotypes for about 60% of the roughly 700 donors, treating that subset as a discovery cohort. Every discovery cohort repertoire had been produced on one sequencing platform. HLA typing covered class I and class II loci at four-digit resolution. The number of donors typed differed by locus, with roughly 629-640 for A, B, C, DRB1 and DQB1, roughly 520 for DQA1, over 600 for DPA1, and under 490 for DPB1. Roughly five DR-DQ haplotypes were handled as single units for association and clustering because linkage in the cohort was strong. On average, around 240,000 unique TCR beta nucleotide sequences were sequenced per donor among 398 genotyped donors of the cohort, with roughly 19% of those sequences being non-productive.

General findings and caveats noted by the study authors: Correlated functional status among segregating V segments might be attributable to linkage disequilibrium, but an unknown experimental factor could not be ruled out. A few of the identified cytomegalovirus-associated TCR beta chains were confirmed in vitro to be specific for cytomegalovirus antigens. A later analysis found that HLA-associated TCR beta chains were more clonally expanded and had lower generation probabilities than equally common non-associated chains. A later analysis found that TCR association rates varied across HLA loci, with DRB1 alleles showing the most associated TCRs and HLA-C alleles the fewest. This cohort had only TCR beta chains sequenced, and the lack of alpha or paired-chain data limited which features could be detected. For the cohort, immune exposure information was limited to CMV serostatus. A later analysis reported that several top co-occurrence clusters appeared linked to parvovirus B19, influenza, CMV and Epstein-Barr virus. A further reported finding was that TCR beta sequences accurately predicted the HLA-A and HLA-B alleles for most subjects in the first cohort. A total of roughly 160 TCR beta chains were listed by the study as associated with cytomegalovirus. Broadly in line with IMGT annotations, most TCR beta V segments showed up in productive rearrangements about 90% or about 30% of the time in an earlier analysis of several hundred of the donors. A later genetic analysis associated a missense DCLRE1C variant with V-gene and J-gene trimming of TCR beta chains, and an independent cohort replicated the association. Most TCR sequences were observed very rarely across donors, whereas some public TCRs were present in many individuals. A later genetic analysis reported fewer N-insertions in productive TCRs among donors in an Asian-associated ancestry cluster than the roughly 700-donor mean. Presence/absence analyses assumed roughly uniform sequencing depth across donors, an assumption that may not hold. Because counts were too low, approximately 15 rarely observed V segments, including chromosome 9 orphons, were excluded from the earlier analysis of some 590 of the donors. The authors suggested that the approach could potentially be extended to other disease states and immunological phenotypes. Assigning TCR associations to individual alleles was difficult when HLA alleles, especially DR and DQ, strongly co-occurred. A cluster of highly shared sequence variants was judged likely to be a technical artifact of the sequencing pipeline. HLA typing was unavailable for some donors at each locus, so association tests used only the typed subset. A later analysis found that most CMV-associated TCR beta chains appeared HLA-restricted, with HLA associations seemingly driven largely by CMV exposure. Because the 87-base-pair reads could not distinguish some IMGT-functional V segments, including TRBV6-2 and TRBV6-3, those segments were excluded. Specific HLA alleles were associated with more than 15,000 TCR beta sequences at a false discovery rate of 0.05 in a later analysis. The classifier was reported to diagnose cytomegalovirus status with high specificity and sensitivity in both the original cohort and the validation cohort.

From the cysteine up to the phenylalanine, the CDR3 has a length of 14 residues. The CDR3 DNA has 42 bases and is translated from base 1. CDR1 and CDR2, per the germline V gene, are SGDLS and YYNGEE. Trimming removed 0 bases from V and 7 bases from J, leaving 14 bases between the germline ends. Library preparation was by the immunoSEQ multiplex PCR assay. For the multiplex PCR, a mixture combining 60 forward primers for TCR Vbeta segments and 13 reverse primers for TCR Jbeta segments was used. The CDR3 region of rearranged TCR beta genes was amplified from genomic DNA by a multiplex PCR assay. Amplified TCR beta libraries were sequenced as 87-base-pair reads on the Illumina HiSeq System. Per the original workflow: A later analysis counted about 80 million unique TCR beta chains across the roughly 700 repertoires, and around 9.9 million of these chains were shared by at least two donors. To remove PCR and sequencing errors, raw reads were error-corrected and collapsed into unique sequences using a nearest-neighbor algorithm that merged closely related sequences. CDR3 sequences were aligned to IMGT reference sequences to assign V, D and J gene segments. For a sequence to be retained, a match of at least six nucleotides was required to both a V gene segment and a J gene segment. A rearrangement counted as productive if the CDR3 had no stop codons and remained in frame with V and J, and every other rearrangement counted as non-productive. Following IMGT convention, CDR3 was defined as the stretch from the second conserved V-encoded cysteine up to the conserved J-encoded phenylalanine. The earlier analysis of approximately 500 of the donors excluded sequences that lacked an unambiguous match to a single V gene segment. In an earlier analysis of a few hundred of the donors, a V segment was called functional when productive rearrangements were above 56.7%, and segregating when the standard deviation between donors exceeded 5%. A statistical classification framework was developed to diagnose cytomegalovirus status using the catalog of TCR beta chain sequences. A later analysis assigned V and J genes by comparing TCR nucleotide sequences with IMGT/GENE-DB human TR gene sequences. The TCRdist pipeline was used in a later analysis to assign CDR3 sequences and most-parsimonious VDJ recombination scenarios. In a later analysis, each TCR beta chain was defined by its CDR3 amino acid sequence together with its V-gene family, and reads without a unique V-gene family were excluded. As a way to deal with suspected cross-contamination and a sequencing artifact, a later analysis dropped roughly 620 nucleotide sequences that were highly shared and had low generation probability. In a later analysis, a clonal expansion index for each public chain was calculated from normalized within-repertoire ranks of inferred template counts. In a later analysis, generation probabilities were computed with a VDJ recombination model fitted to out-of-frame rearrangements, and the resulting probabilities were checked against IGoR. In a later analysis, TCR-TCR, TCR-HLA and TCR-CMV co-occurrence was scored with hypergeometric tests, and a repertoire-size bias correction was applied to TCR pairs. A later analysis estimated false discovery rates by permuting HLA or CMV assignments 20 times. In a later analysis, co-occurring TCRs were grouped using DBSCAN, with TCRdist sequence similarity added in when clustering inside HLA-allele-positive subsets. Repertoires with fewer than 30,000 or more than 120,000 public chains, plus five repertoires with anomalous nucleotide sharing, were excluded from co-occurrence clustering. In its TCRdb copy, this immuneACCESS table keeps in-frame sequences only and misses some clones. Where compared with another copy, unresolved V genes explain less than half of these, and the others have no known cause. V and J calls and clone size follow that table, whereas D and trimming were derived from the DNA. In all, the sample holds about 45,000 clones, and about half of those were seen once. Roughly 6% of the sample is in the top ten clones.

The cohort was made up of hundreds of healthy bone marrow donors. At the time of sampling, every cohort member was nominally healthy, though immune exposures that went unrecorded were likely present. The donor tested CMV seronegative and was one of the 352 seronegative cohort members. A peripheral blood sample was collected from each donor, and TCR beta sequencing was performed on peripheral blood mononuclear cells. Genomic DNA was extracted from the blood cell samples with the Qiagen DNeasy Blood Extraction Kit. This sequence uses TRBV9 and TRBJ2-7; TRBD1 is possibly the D segment (6 matching bases). The source is a man between 60 and 70 years old in good health and CMV-seronegative. The sample comprised PBMCs. The CDR3 protein sequence reads: CASSVEGDTREQYF. Here is the DNA: TGTGCCAGCAGCGTAGAGGGGGACACACGAGAGCAGTACTTC.